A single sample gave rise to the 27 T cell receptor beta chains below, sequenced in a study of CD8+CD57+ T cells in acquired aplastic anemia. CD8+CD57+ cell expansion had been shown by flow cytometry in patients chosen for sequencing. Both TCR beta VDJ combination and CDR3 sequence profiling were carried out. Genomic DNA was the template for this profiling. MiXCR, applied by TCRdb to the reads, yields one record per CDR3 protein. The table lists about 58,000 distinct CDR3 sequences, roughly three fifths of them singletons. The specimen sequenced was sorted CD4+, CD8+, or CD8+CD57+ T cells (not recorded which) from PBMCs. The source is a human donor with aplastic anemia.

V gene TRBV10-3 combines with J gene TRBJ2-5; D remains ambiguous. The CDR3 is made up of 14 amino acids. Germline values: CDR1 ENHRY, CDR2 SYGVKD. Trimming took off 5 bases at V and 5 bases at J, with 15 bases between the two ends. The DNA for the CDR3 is TGTGCCATCAGTTACGAAGGGCCCTTGGAGACCCAGTACTTC. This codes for CAISYEGPLETQYF.

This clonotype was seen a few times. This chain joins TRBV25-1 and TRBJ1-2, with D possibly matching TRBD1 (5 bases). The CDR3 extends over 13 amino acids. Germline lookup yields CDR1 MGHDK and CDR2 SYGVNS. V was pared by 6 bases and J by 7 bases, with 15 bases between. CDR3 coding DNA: TGTGCCAGCAGGGCGGGTGGGGCGCGTGGCTACACCTTC. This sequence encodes CASRAGGARGYTF.

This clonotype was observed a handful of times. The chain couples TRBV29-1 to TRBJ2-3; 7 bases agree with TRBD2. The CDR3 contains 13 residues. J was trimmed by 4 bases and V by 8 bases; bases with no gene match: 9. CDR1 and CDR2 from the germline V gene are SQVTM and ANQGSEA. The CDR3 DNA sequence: TGCAGCAGTTTGGTTCGGGGGGCAGATACGCAGTATTTT. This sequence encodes CSSLVRGADTQYF.

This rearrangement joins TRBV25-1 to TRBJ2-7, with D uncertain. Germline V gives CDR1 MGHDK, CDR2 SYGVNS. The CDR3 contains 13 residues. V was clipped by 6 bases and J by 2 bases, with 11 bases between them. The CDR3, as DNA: TGTGCCAGCAGCTTAGGCAATACCTACGAGCAGTACTTC. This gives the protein CASSLGNTYEQYF.

The CDR3 nucleotides are TGTGCCAGCAGCCCAGGGGGGGCGGCCGAGCAGTACTTC. This encodes CASSPGGAAEQYF. V gene TRBV7-9 combines with J gene TRBJ2-7; either TRBD1 or TRBD2 may fit D (7 bases each). The germline gives CDR1 SEHNR, CDR2 FQNEAQ (reference sequence). V was shortened by 5 bases and J by 6 bases, with 14 bases between the two germline ends. CDR3 length: 13 residues. Complete variable domain (other parts from reference TRBV7-9 and TRBJ2-7): DTGVSQNPRHKITKRGQNVTFRCDPISEHNRLYWYRQTLGQGPEFLTYFQNEAQLEKSRLLSDRFSAERPKGSFSTLEIQRTEQGDSAMYLCASSPGGAAEQYFGPGTRLTVT.

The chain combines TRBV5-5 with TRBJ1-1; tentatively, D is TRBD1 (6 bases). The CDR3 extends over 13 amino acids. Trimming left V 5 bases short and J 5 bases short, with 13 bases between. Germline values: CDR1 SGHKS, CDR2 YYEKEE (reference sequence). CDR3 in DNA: TGTGCCAGCAGAAGACAGGTTCAAACTGAAGCTTTCTTT. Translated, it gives CASRRQVQTEAFF.

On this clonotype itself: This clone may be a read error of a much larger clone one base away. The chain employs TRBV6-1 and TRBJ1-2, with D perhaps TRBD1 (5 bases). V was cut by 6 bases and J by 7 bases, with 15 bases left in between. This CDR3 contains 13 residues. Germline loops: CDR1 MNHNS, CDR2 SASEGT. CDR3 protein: CASRERGGTGYTF. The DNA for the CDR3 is TGTGCCAGCAGGGAACGGGGGGGTACTGGCTACACCTTC.

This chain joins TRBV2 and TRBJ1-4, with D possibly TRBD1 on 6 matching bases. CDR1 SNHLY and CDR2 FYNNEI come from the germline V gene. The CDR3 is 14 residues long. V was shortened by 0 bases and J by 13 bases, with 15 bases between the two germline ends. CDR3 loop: CASSEASSRGGLFF. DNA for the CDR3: TGTGCCAGCAGTGAAGCCTCCTCGAGAGGGGGACTGTTTTTT.

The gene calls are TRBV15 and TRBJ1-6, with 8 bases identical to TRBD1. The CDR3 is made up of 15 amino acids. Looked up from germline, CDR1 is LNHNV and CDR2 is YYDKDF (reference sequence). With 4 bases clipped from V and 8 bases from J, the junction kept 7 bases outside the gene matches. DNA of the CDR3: TGTGCCACCAGCATAACGACAGGGGCGGATTCACCCCTCCACTTT. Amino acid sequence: CATSITTGADSPLHF.

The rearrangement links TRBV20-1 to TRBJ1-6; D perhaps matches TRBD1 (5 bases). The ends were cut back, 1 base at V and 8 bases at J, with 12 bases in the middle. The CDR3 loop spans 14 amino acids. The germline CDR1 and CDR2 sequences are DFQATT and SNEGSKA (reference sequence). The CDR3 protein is CSARVHRIDSPLHF. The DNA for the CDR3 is TGCAGTGCTAGAGTTCACAGGATAGATTCACCCCTCCACTTT.

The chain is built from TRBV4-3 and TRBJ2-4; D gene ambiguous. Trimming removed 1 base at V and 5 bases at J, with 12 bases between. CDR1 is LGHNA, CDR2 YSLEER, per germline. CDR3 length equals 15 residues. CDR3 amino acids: CASSQGRFPQNIQYF. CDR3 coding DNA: TGCGCCAGCAGCCAAGGCCGTTTTCCCCAAAACATTCAGTACTTC.

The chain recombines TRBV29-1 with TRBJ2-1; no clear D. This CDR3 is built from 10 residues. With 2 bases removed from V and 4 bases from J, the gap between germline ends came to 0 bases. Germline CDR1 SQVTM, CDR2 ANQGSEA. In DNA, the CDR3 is TGCAGCGTTGAATACAATGAGCAGTTCTTC. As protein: CSVEYNEQFF.

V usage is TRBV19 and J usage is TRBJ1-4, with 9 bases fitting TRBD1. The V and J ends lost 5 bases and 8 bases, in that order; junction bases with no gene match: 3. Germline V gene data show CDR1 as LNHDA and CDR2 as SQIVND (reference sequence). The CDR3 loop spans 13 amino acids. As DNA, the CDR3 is TGTGCCAGTAGTTCGGACAGGGGAGAAAAACTGTTTTTT. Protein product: CASSSDRGEKLFF.

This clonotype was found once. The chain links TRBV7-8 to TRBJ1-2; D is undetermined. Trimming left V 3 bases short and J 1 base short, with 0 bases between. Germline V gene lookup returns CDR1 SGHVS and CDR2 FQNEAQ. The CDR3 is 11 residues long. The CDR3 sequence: CASSFNYGYTF. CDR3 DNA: TGTGCCAGCAGCTTTAACTATGGCTACACCTTC.

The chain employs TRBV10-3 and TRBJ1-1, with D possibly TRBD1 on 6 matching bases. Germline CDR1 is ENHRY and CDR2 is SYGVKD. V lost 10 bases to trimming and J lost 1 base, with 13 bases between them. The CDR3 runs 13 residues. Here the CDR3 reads CATHQGKNTEAFF. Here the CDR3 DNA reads TGTGCCACGCACCAGGGGAAGAACACTGAAGCTTTCTTT.

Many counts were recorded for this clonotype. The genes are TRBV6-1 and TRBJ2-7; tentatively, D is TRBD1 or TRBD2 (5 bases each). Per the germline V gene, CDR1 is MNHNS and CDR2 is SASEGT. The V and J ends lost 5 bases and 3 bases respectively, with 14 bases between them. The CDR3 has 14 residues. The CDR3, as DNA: TGTGCCAGCAGTCCCCAGGGACGGTACTACGAGCAGTACTTC. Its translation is CASSPQGRYYEQYF.

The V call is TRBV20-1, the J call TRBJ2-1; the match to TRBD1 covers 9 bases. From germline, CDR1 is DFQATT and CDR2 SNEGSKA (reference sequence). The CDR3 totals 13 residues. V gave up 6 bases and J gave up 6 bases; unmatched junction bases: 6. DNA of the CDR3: TGCAGTGCGCCGGGACAGGGAGGCAATGAGCAGTTCTTC. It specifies CSAPGQGGNEQFF.

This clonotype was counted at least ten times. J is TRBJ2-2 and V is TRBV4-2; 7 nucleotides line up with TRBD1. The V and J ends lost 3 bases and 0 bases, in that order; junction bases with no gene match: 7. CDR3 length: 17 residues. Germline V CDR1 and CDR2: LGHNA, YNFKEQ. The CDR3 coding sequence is TGTGCCAGCAGCCACGCACCGGGACAGCCGAACACCGGGGAGCTGTTTTTT. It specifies CASSHAPGQPNTGELFF.

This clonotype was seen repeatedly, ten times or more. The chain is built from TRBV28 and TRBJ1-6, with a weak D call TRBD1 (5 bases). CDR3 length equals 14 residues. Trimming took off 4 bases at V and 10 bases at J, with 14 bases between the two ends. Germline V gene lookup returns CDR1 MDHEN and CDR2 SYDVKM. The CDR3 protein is CASSSRKGRSPLHF. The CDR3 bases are TGTGCCAGCAGTTCCCGGAAGGGACGGTCACCCCTCCACTTT.

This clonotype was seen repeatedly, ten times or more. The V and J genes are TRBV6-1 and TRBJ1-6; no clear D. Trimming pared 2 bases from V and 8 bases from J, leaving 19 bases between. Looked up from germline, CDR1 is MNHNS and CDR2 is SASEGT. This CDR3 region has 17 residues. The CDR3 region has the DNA TGTGCCAGCAGTGAAAATCATCCCACTCGTGGGGATTCACCCCTCCACTTT. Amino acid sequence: CASSENHPTRGDSPLHF.

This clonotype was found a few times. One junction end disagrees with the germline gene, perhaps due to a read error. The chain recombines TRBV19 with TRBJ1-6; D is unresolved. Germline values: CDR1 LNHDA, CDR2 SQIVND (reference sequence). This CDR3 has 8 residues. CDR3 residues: CASSLTTF. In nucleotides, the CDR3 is TGTGCCAGTAGCCTGACAACATTC.

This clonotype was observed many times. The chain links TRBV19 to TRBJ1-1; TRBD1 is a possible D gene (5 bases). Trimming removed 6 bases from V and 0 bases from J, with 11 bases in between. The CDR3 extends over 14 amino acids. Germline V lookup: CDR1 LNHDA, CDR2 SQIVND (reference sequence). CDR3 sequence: CASSVGHVNTEAFF. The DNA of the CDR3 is TGTGCCAGTAGCGTCGGACATGTGAACACTGAAGCTTTCTTT. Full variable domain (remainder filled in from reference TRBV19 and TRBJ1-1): DGGITQSPKYLFRKEGQNVTLSCEQNLNHDAMYWYRQDPGQGLRLIYYSQIVNDFQKGDIAEGYSVSREKKESFPLTVTSAQKNPTAFYLCASSVGHVNTEAFFGQGTRLTVV.

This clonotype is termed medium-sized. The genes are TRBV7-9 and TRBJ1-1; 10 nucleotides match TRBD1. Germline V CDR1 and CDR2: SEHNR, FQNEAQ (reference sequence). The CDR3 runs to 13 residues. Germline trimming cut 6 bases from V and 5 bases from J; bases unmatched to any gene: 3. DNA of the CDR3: TGTGCCAGCAGTCAGGACAGGGGGACTGAAGCTTTCTTT. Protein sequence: CASSQDRGTEAFF.

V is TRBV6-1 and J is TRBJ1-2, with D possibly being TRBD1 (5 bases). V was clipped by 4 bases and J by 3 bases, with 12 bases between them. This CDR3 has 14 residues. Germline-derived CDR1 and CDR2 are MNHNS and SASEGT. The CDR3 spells CASSGGQGYYGYTF. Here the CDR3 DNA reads TGTGCCAGCAGTGGTGGTCAGGGTTACTATGGCTACACCTTC.

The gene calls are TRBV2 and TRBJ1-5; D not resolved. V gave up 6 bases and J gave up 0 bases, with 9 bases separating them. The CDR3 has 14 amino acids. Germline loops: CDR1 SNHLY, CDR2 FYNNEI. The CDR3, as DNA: TGTGCCAGCAGGGGAGGTTATAGCAATCAGCCCCAGCATTTT. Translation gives CASRGGYSNQPQHF.

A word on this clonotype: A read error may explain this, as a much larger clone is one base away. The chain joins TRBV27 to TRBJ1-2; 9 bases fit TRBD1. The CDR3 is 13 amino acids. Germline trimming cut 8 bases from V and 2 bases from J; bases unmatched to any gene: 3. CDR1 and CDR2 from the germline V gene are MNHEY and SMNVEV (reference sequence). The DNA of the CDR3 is TGTGCCAGCGGGGACAGGGCCAACTATGGCTACACCTTC. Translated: CASGDRANYGYTF.

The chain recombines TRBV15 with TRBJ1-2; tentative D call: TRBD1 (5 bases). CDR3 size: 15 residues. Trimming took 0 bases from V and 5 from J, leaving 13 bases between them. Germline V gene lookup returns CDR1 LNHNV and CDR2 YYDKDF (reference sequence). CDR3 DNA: TGTGCCACCAGCAGAGATGTCGAGGGGAAGTATGGCTACACCTTC. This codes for CATSRDVEGKYGYTF.